The 12 T cell receptor beta chains given below trace back to one sample, sequenced in a study of early T cells in non-severe SARS-CoV-2 infection. TCRdb ran MiXCR on the 5' RACE reads and lists one entry per CDR3 protein. The table has under 85,000 distinct CDR3 sequences, roughly 15% seen once; the top ten hold approximately 3.8%. The specimen comprised whole blood, sampled at baseline. Source of these receptors: an adult who was a healthcare worker with PCR-confirmed SARS-CoV-2 infection or an uninfected control (not recorded which).

This clonotype was seen a handful of times. The chain couples TRBV6-5 to TRBJ2-3, with TRBD2 matching over 15 bases. The CDR3 is 17 amino acids. Trimming cost V 4 bases and J 8 bases; bases outside gene matches: 10. CDR1 is MNHEY and CDR2 is SVGAGI in the germline V gene. DNA of the CDR3: TGTGCCAGCAGTTCACCGGGACTAGCGGGAGGTACCGGTACGCAGTATTTT. Translated, it gives CASSSPGLAGGTGTQYF.

This chain uses TRBV2 with TRBJ2-1, with 9 bases fitting TRBD2. The V and J ends lost 8 bases and 4 bases, in that order; junction bases with no gene match: 6. The CDR3 has 14 residues. Germline V gene sequence: CDR1 SNHLY, CDR2 FYNNEI. The CDR3 sequence: CASQAGGTYNEQFF. The DNA for the CDR3 is TGTGCCAGCCAGGCGGGAGGGACTTACAATGAGCAGTTCTTC.

The chain combines TRBV30 with TRBJ1-6; 9 nucleotides align to TRBD1. Germline loops: CDR1 GTSNPN, CDR2 SVGIG (reference sequence). V gave up 5 bases and J gave up 9 bases; unmatched junction bases: 2. The CDR3 has 12 residues. The CDR3 loop is CAWLTGGSPLHF. The DNA of the CDR3 is TGTGCCTGGCTGACAGGGGGTTCACCCCTCCACTTT.

This clonotype was seen more than once but under ten times. This rearrangement joins TRBV2 to TRBJ2-5; the D gene is possibly TRBD2 (6 bases). V lost 5 bases to trimming and J lost 3 bases, with 10 bases between them. Per germline, CDR1 SNHLY and CDR2 FYNNEI. The CDR3 sequence is 13 residues long. Here the CDR3 reads CASSIQREETQYF. The CDR3 DNA reads as TGTGCCAGCAGTATTCAGCGGGAAGAGACCCAGTACTTC.

Ten or more counts support this clonotype. CDR3 sequence reads: CSASSTSGNDEQYF. CDR3 nucleotide sequence: TGCAGTGCCTCCTCGACTAGCGGGAACGACGAGCAGTACTTC. The V gene is TRBV20-1, the J gene TRBJ2-7; TRBD2 matches at 11 bases. Germline V lookup: CDR1 DFQATT, CDR2 SNEGSKA (reference sequence). V lost 6 bases, J lost 5 bases, and 9 bases stayed unmatched. This CDR3 comprises 14 residues.

The chain carries TRBV20-1 and TRBJ2-3; 8 nucleotides agree with TRBD2. Germline CDR1 is DFQATT and CDR2 is SNEGSKA (reference sequence). V lost 2 bases, J lost 1 base, and 2 bases stayed unmatched. The CDR3 has 14 residues. The CDR3 spells CSARTSGRTDTQYF. In nucleotides, the CDR3 is TGCAGTGCTAGAACTAGCGGCCGCACAGATACGCAGTATTTT.

This clonotype was observed many times. The V call is TRBV7-8, the J call TRBJ1-1; TRBD1 agrees at 8 bases. J lost 5 bases, V lost 3 bases, and 5 bases had no gene match. The CDR3 covers 14 residues. Germline assignment: CDR1 SGHVS and CDR2 FQNEAQ. The CDR3 sequence is CASSFDRGGTEAFF. The CDR3 nucleotides are TGTGCCAGCAGCTTTGACAGGGGAGGGACTGAAGCTTTCTTT.

This clonotype was recorded many times. The V call is TRBV2, the J call TRBJ2-3; D is undetermined. Germline CDR1 is SNHLY and CDR2 is FYNNEI. V was shortened by 3 bases and J by 4 bases, with 8 bases between the two germline ends. This CDR3 is 13 amino acids long. As DNA, the CDR3 is TGTGCCAGCAGTGACGGCTGGGCAGATACGCAGTATTTT. This sequence encodes CASSDGWADTQYF.

This sequence joins TRBV30 and TRBJ1-3; D not resolved. The CDR3 consists of 15 residues. V lost 3 bases and J 2 bases, leaving 14 bases between the germline ends. Germline V CDR1 and CDR2: GTSNPN, SVGIG (reference sequence). Here the CDR3 reads CAWSMLSGTGNTIYF. CDR3 coding DNA: TGTGCCTGGAGCATGCTATCGGGGACTGGAAACACCATATATTTT.

This clonotype has just a few counts. The chain joins TRBV28 to TRBJ1-3; TRBD1 matches 7 bases. Germline V CDR1 and CDR2: MDHEN, SYDVKM. J lost 4 bases, V lost 6 bases, and 12 bases had no gene match. The CDR3 consists of 16 residues. This CDR3 reads CASSSHTQGPGNTIYF. The CDR3 nucleotides read TGTGCCAGCAGCTCACATACACAGGGGCCAGGAAACACCATATATTTT.

This clonotype was recorded many times. The rearrangement uses TRBV29-1 and TRBJ2-1; 8 bases map to TRBD1. Germline V gene sequence: CDR1 SQVTM, CDR2 ANQGSEA. This CDR3 has 18 amino acids. Germline trimming cut 1 base from V and 2 bases from J; bases unmatched to any gene: 13. The chain's CDR3 is CSVEGDVSGQGAYNEQFF. The CDR3 bases are TGCAGCGTTGAAGGAGACGTGTCTGGACAGGGAGCCTACAATGAGCAGTTCTTC.

This clonotype occurred once. The CDR3 sequence: CASGGTGGEQYF. CDR3 coding DNA: TGTGCCAGCGGCGGGACGGGGGGCGAGCAGTACTTC. The rearrangement uses TRBV28 and TRBJ2-7; the match to TRBD2 covers 7 bases. This CDR3 comprises 12 residues. V shed 8 bases and J 6 bases; nucleotides not matched to a gene: 7. Germline lookup yields CDR1 MDHEN and CDR2 SYDVKM. The variable domain in full, completed from reference TRBV28 and TRBJ2-7, reads DVKVTQSSRYLVKRTGEKVFLECVQDMDHENMFWYRQDPGLGLRLIYFSYDVKMKEKGDIPEGYSVSREKKERFSLILESASTNQTSMYLCASGGTGGEQYFGPGTRLTVT.